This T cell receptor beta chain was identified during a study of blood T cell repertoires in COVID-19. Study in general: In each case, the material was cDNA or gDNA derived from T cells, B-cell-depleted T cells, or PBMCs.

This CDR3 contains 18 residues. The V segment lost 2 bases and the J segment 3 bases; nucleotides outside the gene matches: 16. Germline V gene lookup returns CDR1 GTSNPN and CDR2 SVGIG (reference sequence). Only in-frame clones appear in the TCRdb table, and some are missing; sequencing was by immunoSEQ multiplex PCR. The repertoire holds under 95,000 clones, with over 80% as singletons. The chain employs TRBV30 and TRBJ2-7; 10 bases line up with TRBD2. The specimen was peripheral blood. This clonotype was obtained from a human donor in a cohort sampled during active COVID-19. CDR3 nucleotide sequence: TGTGCCTGGAGTCCCATCCTCGTAAGCGGGAGGGCCAACTACGAGCAGTACTTC. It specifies CAWSPILVSGRANYEQYF.